The 27 T cell receptor beta chains given below trace back to one sample, sequenced in a study of CD8+CD57+ T cells in acquired aplastic anemia (dated by TCRdb to the late 2010s). TCRdb shows the sequencer as Illumina HiSeq 2000. Genomic DNA served as template for TCR beta VDJ combination and CDR3 sequence profiling. TCRdb trimmed public reads at Q25 via fastp, called clones via MiXCR and kept in-frame beta chains. Rows with a matching CDR3 protein are joined into one entry that keeps the most common DNA and genes. The sample includes 310,000 or so distinct CDR3 sequences, with around three fifths observed a single time. Under 1.5% of the sample belongs to the ten largest clones. Patients chosen for sequencing had shown expansion of CD8+CD57+ cells by flow cytometry. The material sequenced was sorted CD4+, CD8+, or CD8+CD57+ T cells (not recorded which) from PBMCs. The source of these receptors is a human donor with aplastic anemia.

The genes are TRBV6-5 and TRBJ1-1, with 8 nucleotides matching TRBD1. CDR1 is MNHEY, CDR2 SVGAGI, per germline. The length of the CDR3 is 15 residues. J lost 8 bases, V lost 2 bases, and 10 bases had no gene match. CDR3 protein: CASSYGSPGTGEAFF. Here the CDR3 DNA reads TGTGCCAGCAGTTACGGGAGTCCCGGGACAGGCGAAGCTTTCTTT.

This clonotype was seen only once. The germline gene is not matched at one end of the junction; a read error may be the cause. The V and J genes are TRBV5-1 and TRBJ2-3; possibly TRBD2 for D (6 bases). The CDR3 covers 17 residues. CDR1 and CDR2 (germline): SGHRS, YFSETQ. The CDR3 DNA reads as TGCGCCAGCAGTTTGGCCCGGGGGATGCGCACCACAGATACGCAGTATTTT. Protein product: CASSLARGMRTTDTQYF.

The sample holds many counts of this clonotype. The chain is built from TRBV2 and TRBJ1-4; D uncertain. Germline lookup yields CDR1 SNHLY and CDR2 FYNNEI. The CDR3 contains 15 residues. The V and J ends lost 4 bases and 5 bases respectively, with 14 bases between them. The CDR3 loop reads CASSANELKNEKLFF. CDR3 bases: TGTGCCAGCAGTGCTAATGAGTTGAAAAATGAAAAACTGTTTTTT.

This clonotype appeared many times. The genes are TRBV10-1 and TRBJ2-5; no reliable D call. The germline CDR1 and CDR2 sequences are WNHNN and SYGVQD (reference sequence). This CDR3 region has 13 residues. V lost 4 bases to trimming and J lost 2 bases, with 8 bases between them. The CDR3 reads CASSGQVQETQYF. The DNA of the CDR3 is TGCGCCAGCAGTGGACAAGTACAAGAGACCCAGTACTTC.

V usage is TRBV25-1 and J usage is TRBJ2-5, with 8 bases that match TRBD2. CDR1 and CDR2 (germline): MGHDK, SYGVNS. CDR3 length equals 16 residues. Unmatched junction bases numbered 11, after V lost 4 bases and J lost 4 bases. CDR3 region: CASSALAGLATETQYF. CDR3 DNA: TGTGCCAGCAGTGCCCTTGCCGGACTAGCCACAGAGACCCAGTACTTC.

The V and J genes are TRBV20-1 and TRBJ2-5; TRBD2 aligns across 12 bases. Per the germline V gene, CDR1 is DFQATT and CDR2 is SNEGSKA (reference sequence). The CDR3 is made up of 15 amino acids. J lost 6 bases, V lost 6 bases, and 11 bases had no gene match. This CDR3 is CSALPTSGSSKTQYF. The DNA of the CDR3 is TGCAGTGCCTTGCCGACTAGCGGGAGCTCGAAGACCCAGTACTTC.

The table lists this clonotype with many counts. This chain connects TRBV25-1 to TRBJ2-2; no reliable D call. The CDR3 has 13 residues. In germline, CDR1 is MGHDK, CDR2 SYGVNS. V gave up 3 bases and J gave up 3 bases, with 5 bases separating them. Written as DNA, the CDR3 is TGTGCCAGCAGTGATCGGCACACCGGGGAGCTGTTTTTT. Its protein is CASSDRHTGELFF.

V is TRBV7-3 and J is TRBJ2-3; the match to TRBD1 covers 9 bases. V lost 5 bases, J lost 3 bases, and 9 bases stayed unmatched. The CDR3 runs 16 residues. The germline CDR1 and CDR2 sequences are SGHTA and FQGTGA. CDR3: CASSQPGTGKTDTQYF. Here the CDR3 DNA reads TGTGCCAGCAGCCAACCCGGGACAGGGAAAACAGATACGCAGTATTTT.

This clonotype was counted at least ten times. The chain combines TRBV3-1 with TRBJ1-1; possible D gene TRBD1, 5 bases. The CDR3 consists of 13 residues. The ends were cut back, 2 bases at V and 6 bases at J, with 10 bases in the middle. The germline gives CDR1 LGHDT, CDR2 YNNKEL (reference sequence). The CDR3 reads CASSQRGGAEAFF. As DNA, the CDR3 is TGTGCCAGCAGCCAAAGGGGAGGGGCTGAAGCTTTCTTT.

J is TRBJ1-2 and V is TRBV7-9, with 11 bases aligning to TRBD1. This CDR3 spans 14 amino acids. In germline, CDR1 is SEHNR, CDR2 FQNEAQ (reference sequence). The junction had 6 bases not matched to a gene; V was cut back by 6 bases and J by 6 bases. CDR3: CASRSGQGGDGYTF. CDR3 in DNA: TGTGCCAGCAGGTCGGGACAGGGGGGAGATGGCTACACCTTC. Combining the CDR3 with reference TRBV7-9 and TRBJ1-2 gives the whole variable domain DTGVSQNPRHKITKRGQNVTFRCDPISEHNRLYWYRQTLGQGPEFLTYFQNEAQLEKSRLLSDRFSAERPKGSFSTLEIQRTEQGDSAMYLCASRSGQGGDGYTFGSGTRLTVV.

V and J are TRBV7-9 and TRBJ1-1; possibly TRBD1 for D (5 bases). This CDR3 contains 14 residues. The germline gives CDR1 SEHNR, CDR2 FQNEAQ (reference sequence). Trimming shortened V by 4 bases and J by 2 bases, and 11 bases separated the two germline ends. This CDR3 is CASSSRDLNTEAFF. The CDR3 region has the DNA TGTGCCAGCAGCTCCAGGGATCTAAACACTGAAGCTTTCTTT.

The V and J genes are TRBV10-3 and TRBJ2-1; D uncertain. This CDR3 region has 13 residues. CDR1 is ENHRY and CDR2 is SYGVKD in the germline V gene. V was shortened by 10 bases and J by 9 bases, with 19 bases between the two germline ends. CDR3 protein: CATNSDITLEQFF. In nucleotides, the CDR3 is TGTGCCACCAACTCCGACATAACACTTGAGCAGTTCTTC.

This chain connects TRBV19 to TRBJ2-7; D is unresolved. Trimming cost V 6 bases and J 4 bases, with 13 bases left between them. This CDR3 is 13 amino acids long. The germline V gene has CDR1 LNHDA and CDR2 SQIVND (reference sequence). CDR3 protein: CASRAPAAYEQYF. As DNA, the CDR3 is TGTGCCAGTAGGGCACCCGCCGCGTACGAGCAGTACTTC.

This clonotype was picked up many times. The chain couples TRBV3-1 to TRBJ2-5; D is uncertain. The CDR3 is 15 residues long. V was cut by 1 base and J by 4 bases, with 13 bases left in between. The germline V gene encodes CDR1 LGHDT and CDR2 YNNKEL (reference sequence). The CDR3 loop is CASSQVGSKGETQYF. In nucleotides, the CDR3 is TGTGCCAGCAGCCAAGTGGGATCAAAGGGAGAGACCCAGTACTTC.

Concerning this clonotype itself: The junction and the germline gene differ at one end; a read error may be behind it. The chain couples TRBV5-7 to TRBJ2-7; D is perhaps TRBD2 (6 bases). TRBV5-7 falls under the ORF class, with uncertain function. The CDR3 has 14 residues. Here the CDR3 DNA reads TGCGCCAGCAGCGCCGGGACTTCCTACTACGAGCAGTACTTC. This gives the protein CASSAGTSYYEQYF.

This clonotype has a count of ten or more. J is TRBJ1-1 and V is TRBV25-1; tentative D call: TRBD1 (5 bases). Trimming cost V 2 bases and J 1 base, with 17 bases left between them. The CDR3 consists of 17 residues. CDR1 is MGHDK and CDR2 is SYGVNS in the germline V gene. Written as DNA, the CDR3 is TGTGCCAGCAGTGAACTCGGGACGGTGGGGGAGAACACTGAAGCTTTCTTT. Translation gives CASSELGTVGENTEAFF.

The chain carries TRBV20-1 and TRBJ2-7, with TRBD2 as a possible D gene (6 bases). Germline lookup yields CDR1 DFQATT and CDR2 SNEGSKA (reference sequence). This CDR3 has 14 amino acids. V was pared by 5 bases and J by 2 bases, with 16 bases between. In DNA form, the CDR3 reads TGCAGTGCTGGGCGGGGAGCAGGTCCCTACGAGCAGTACTTC. It is translated as CSAGRGAGPYEQYF.

J is TRBJ1-1 and V is TRBV11-2, with D possibly being TRBD1 (6 bases). Germline-derived CDR1 and CDR2 are SGHAT and FQNNGV. Trimming shortened V by 5 bases and J by 4 bases, and 14 bases separated the two germline ends. This CDR3 has 14 amino acids. The CDR3 spells CASSQDSVGTEAFF. Written as DNA, the CDR3 is TGTGCCAGCAGCCAGGACAGTGTCGGCACTGAAGCTTTCTTT. The entire variable domain, with the rest obtained from reference TRBV11-2 and TRBJ1-1, is as follows: EAGVAQSPRYKIIEKRQSVAFWCNPISGHATLYWYQQILGQGPKLLIQFQNNGVVDDSQLPKDRFSAERLKGVDSTLKIQPAKLEDSAVYLCASSQDSVGTEAFFGQGTRLTVV.

This clonotype was recorded at least ten times. The genes are TRBV11-2 and TRBJ2-5; D may correspond to TRBD1 or TRBD2 (5 bases each). This CDR3 comprises 14 residues. The germline CDR1 and CDR2 sequences are SGHAT and FQNNGV. The V end was cut by 1 base, the J end by 0 bases, with 6 bases between. DNA for the CDR3: TGTGCCAGCAGCTTAGGGGGGTACCAAGAGACCCAGTACTTC. It specifies CASSLGGYQETQYF. Looking up the rest from reference TRBV11-2 and TRBJ2-5 gives the full variable domain: EAGVAQSPRYKIIEKRQSVAFWCNPISGHATLYWYQQILGQGPKLLIQFQNNGVVDDSQLPKDRFSAERLKGVDSTLKIQPAKLEDSAVYLCASSLGGYQETQYFGPGTRLLVL.

The J gene is TRBJ2-7, the V gene TRBV7-3, with a tentative D call TRBD1 (5 bases). The germline CDR1 and CDR2 sequences are SGHTA and FQGTGA. The germline V and J ends were trimmed by 5 bases and 5 bases, with 19 bases remaining between them. The CDR3 loop spans 15 amino acids. For the CDR3, the DNA is TGTGCCAGCAGCCCAACAGGTTCCCAAGTGGACGAGCAGTACTTC. This encodes CASSPTGSQVDEQYF.

This clonotype was detected only a few times. The chain recombines TRBV15 with TRBJ1-1; the match to TRBD1 covers 10 bases. V dropped 0 bases and J dropped 2; count of bases not matched to a gene: 12. The germline V gene encodes CDR1 LNHNV and CDR2 YYDKDF (reference sequence). The CDR3 is made up of 19 amino acids. CDR3 in DNA: TGTGCCACCAGCAGAGATAACAGAGGACAGGGGGGGAGAAACACTGAAGCTTTCTTT. Translated: CATSRDNRGQGGRNTEAFF.

This clonotype occurred once. This chain connects TRBV3-1 to TRBJ2-1, with D hard to call. The CDR3 totals 15 residues. Germline V gene data show CDR1 as LGHDT and CDR2 as YNNKEL (reference sequence). V was trimmed by 4 bases and J by 2 bases, leaving 12 bases between them. The CDR3 sequence is CASSPLCRTYNEQFF. DNA for the CDR3: TGTGCCAGCAGCCCCTTGTGTCGTACCTACAATGAGCAGTTCTTC.

Many counts were recorded for this clonotype. The V gene is TRBV5-1, the J gene TRBJ2-7, with D possibly being TRBD2 (5 bases). This CDR3 spans 13 amino acids. Germline values: CDR1 SGHRS, CDR2 YFSETQ. The V gene lost 2 bases and the J gene lost 6 bases, with 12 bases spanning the gap. The CDR3, as DNA: TGCGCCAGCAGCTTCCACGGGAACGGCGAGCAGTACTTC. This encodes CASSFHGNGEQYF.

This clonotype was observed many times. The chain combines TRBV19 with TRBJ1-1; 9 bases are shared with TRBD1. Germline V lookup: CDR1 LNHDA, CDR2 SQIVND (reference sequence). The CDR3 consists of 17 residues. With 7 bases clipped from V and 0 bases from J, the junction kept 12 bases outside the gene matches. The CDR3 loop reads CASKGGTGKNMNTEAFF. The CDR3 DNA reads as TGTGCCAGTAAGGGGGGGACAGGGAAGAACATGAACACTGAAGCTTTCTTT.

CDR3 region: CSASSGGPDNEQFF. The CDR3 DNA sequence: TGCAGTGCTAGTTCAGGGGGCCCCGACAATGAGCAGTTCTTC. J is TRBJ2-1 and V is TRBV20-1; 8 positions agree with TRBD1. The V segment lost 3 bases and the J segment 5 bases; nucleotides outside the gene matches: 6. The length of the CDR3 is 14 residues. CDR1 is DFQATT and CDR2 is SNEGSKA in the germline V gene (reference sequence).

This clonotype was picked up a small number of times. This rearrangement joins TRBV25-1 to TRBJ1-1; 7 positions agree with TRBD1. The CDR3 runs to 15 residues. V lost 6 bases, J lost 0 bases, and 7 bases stayed unmatched. Germline V gene sequence: CDR1 MGHDK, CDR2 SYGVNS. CDR3 sequence reads: CASRETGIMNTEAFF. CDR3 bases: TGTGCCAGCAGAGAGACAGGGATTATGAACACTGAAGCTTTCTTT.

This clonotype was observed many times. This sequence joins TRBV2 and TRBJ2-1; the match to TRBD1 covers 7 bases. J lost 9 bases, V lost 4 bases, and 6 bases had no gene match. The CDR3 consists of 13 residues. Per germline, CDR1 SNHLY and CDR2 FYNNEI. Here the CDR3 DNA reads TGTGCCAGCAGTGGCCGACAGGGTAGTGAGCAGTTCTTC. It codes for CASSGRQGSEQFF.